The entry below describes one T cell receptor beta chain. It has no known antigen specificity. No much larger clone is present one base from it, and per-base qualities are unavailable. This specimen comes from a study of OX40 agonist ivuxolimab in advanced cancers. About the full investigation: Ivuxolimab was a fully human IgG2 agonistic monoclonal antibody targeting the costimulatory receptor OX40 (CD134). Intravenous ivuxolimab was administered to patients every 2 weeks at six dose levels: 0.01, 0.1, 0.3, 1.5, 3 and 10 mg/kg. Of the 50 or so patients in dose escalation, 19 had hepatocellular carcinoma, some 15 had melanoma, 9 had renal cell carcinoma and 9 had head and neck cancer. In the dose-escalation cohort, 82.7% of patients were male, and the mean age was approximately 55 years, with a range of about 23 to 85. Prior anti-PD-1, anti-PD-L1 or anti-CTLA-4 therapy was permitted, and 35% to 40% of dose-escalation patients had received checkpoint inhibitors. Three dose-escalation patients achieved partial responses, one with hepatocellular carcinoma and two with cutaneous melanoma. Peripheral TCRbeta sequencing was intended to test whether TCR sequence diversity was altered and clonal T-cell expansion was caused by ivuxolimab. The monotherapy dose-escalation portion (N ≈ 55 patients) of the phase I ivuxolimab trial is reported in the paper. The full study reports these points: At doses from 0.1 to 3.0 mg/kg, clonal expansion was seen in both CD4+ and CD8+ blood T cells between baseline and week 6. Low levels of normalized T-cell clonal expansion were also seen in some patients who did not respond. On average, CD8+ T cells showed more expanded clones than CD4+ T cells after ivuxolimab. The antigen specificity of the peripheral T cells that underwent clonal expansion was not determined. Partial responders in the 0.1-3.0 mg/kg groups had among the lowest normalized peripheral clonal expansion, especially among CD8+ T cells.

From V the trimming removes 1 base and from J it removes 7 bases, while the gene matches leave 7 bases of the junction unaccounted for. From the cysteine up to the phenylalanine, the CDR3 has a length of 16 residues. The only DNA kept is the CDR3, 48 bases in frame from the first base. CDR1 and CDR2 are drawn from the germline V gene: MDHEN, SYDVKM. For sequencing of the TCRbeta CDR3 region, genomic DNA was extracted from the sorted cells. The immunoSEQ Assay was used for sequencing of TCRbeta CDR3 regions. The table comes from immuneACCESS by way of TCRdb, which keeps in-frame sequences with V and J called. Part of the clones is missing from these tables; in studies checked, under half for an unresolved V gene and the rest for unknown reasons. A total of approximately 86,000 clones appear in this sample, more than 75% of them only once. The top ten hold roughly 0.32% of the sample. The trial excluded patients who had a history of autoimmune disease or who were on systemic immunosuppression. Peripheral blood for TCR sequencing was collected from all dose cohorts at baseline, on cycle 4 day 1, and on cycle 7 day 1. Samples were obtained from an open-label, multicenter, first-in-human phase I dose-escalation trial of ivuxolimab. The trial enrolled adults with locally advanced or metastatic head and neck squamous cell, hepatocellular, melanoma or renal cell carcinoma. CD4+ and CD8+ T cells were sorted separately from peripheral blood before TCR sequencing.

The chain uses TRBV28 and TRBJ1-4, with 9 middle bases fitting TRBD1. The sequence came from an adult with an advanced solid tumor such as melanoma, head and neck, liver or kidney cancer. Sequences were derived from CD4+ or CD8+ T cells sorted from blood, sampled in a trial of the OX40 agonist ivuxolimab. The CDR3 region reads CASSLSLGTGREKLFF. The bases are TGTGCCAGCAGTTTATCTCTCGGGACAGGGCGTGAAAAACTGTTTTTT.